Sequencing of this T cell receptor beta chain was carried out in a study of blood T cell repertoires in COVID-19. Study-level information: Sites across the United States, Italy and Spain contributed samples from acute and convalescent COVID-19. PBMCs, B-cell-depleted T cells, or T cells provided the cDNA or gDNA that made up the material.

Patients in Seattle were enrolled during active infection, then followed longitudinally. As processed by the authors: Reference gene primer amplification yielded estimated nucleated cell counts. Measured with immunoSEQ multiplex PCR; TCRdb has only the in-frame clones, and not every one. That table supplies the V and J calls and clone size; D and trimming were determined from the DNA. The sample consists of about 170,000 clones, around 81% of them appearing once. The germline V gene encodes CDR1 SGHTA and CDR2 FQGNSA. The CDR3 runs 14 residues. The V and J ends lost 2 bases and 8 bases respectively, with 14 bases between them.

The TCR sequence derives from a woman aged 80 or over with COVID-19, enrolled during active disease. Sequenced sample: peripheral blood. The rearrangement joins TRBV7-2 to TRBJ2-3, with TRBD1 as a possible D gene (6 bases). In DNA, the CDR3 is TGTGCCAGCAGCTTATTACAGGGATGGGGTACGCAGTATTTT. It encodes CASSLLQGWGTQYF.